The 7 T cell receptor beta chains in this list originate from one sample, sequenced in a study of T cells in Graves' hyperthyroidism and ophthalmopathy. Amplified TCR beta CDR3 regions derived from RNA transcripts. An initial round of RT-PCR targeting the TCR CDR3 relied on the HTBI primer set. One entry per CDR3 protein, called by TCRdb with MiXCR from the multiplex PCR reads. The data show about 710,000 distinct CDR3 sequences, over 15% seen once. The sequenced material came from blood. These receptors came from a man in his late teens or twenties with Graves' hyperthyroidism.

Many counts were recorded for this clonotype. The rearrangement joins TRBV11-1 to TRBJ2-1; D is possibly TRBD2 (6 bases). The CDR3 runs 14 residues. From germline, CDR1 is SGHAT and CDR2 FQDESV (reference sequence). V was clipped by 1 base and J by 9 bases, with 13 bases between them. Here the CDR3 reads CASSLVAGSIEQFF. Written as DNA, the CDR3 is TGTGCCAGCAGCTTAGTGGCGGGATCTATTGAGCAGTTCTTC.

This clonotype was detected a few times. V gene TRBV24-1 combines with J gene TRBJ2-2; maybe TRBD1 (5 bases). CDR1 is KGHDR and CDR2 is SFDVKD in the germline V gene. V shed 2 bases and J shed 0 bases, with 12 bases lying between them. This CDR3 has 17 residues. The CDR3 sequence is CATSDSLDRANTGELFF. The DNA for the CDR3 is TGTGCCACCAGTGATTCCCTCGACAGAGCGAACACCGGGGAGCTGTTTTTT.

The sample holds a few counts of this clonotype. The chain couples TRBV7-9 to TRBJ2-7; D may be TRBD1 or TRBD2 (5 bases each). CDR3 size: 13 residues. Germline V gene lookup returns CDR1 SEHNR and CDR2 FQNEAQ (reference sequence). V lost 3 bases, J lost 6 bases, and 12 bases lay in between. CDR3 DNA sequence: TGTGCCAGCAGCTTCCCTGGGGGTACCGAGCAGTACTTC. It translates to CASSFPGGTEQYF.

This clonotype was recorded at least ten times. V and J are TRBV5-1 and TRBJ1-1; TRBD1 matches at 7 bases. The CDR3 extends over 14 amino acids. Germline assignment: CDR1 SGHRS and CDR2 YFSETQ. Trimming cost V 4 bases and J 0 bases; bases outside gene matches: 3. CDR3 region: CASSDREMNTEAFF. The DNA for the CDR3 is TGCGCCAGCAGCGACAGGGAAATGAACACTGAAGCTTTCTTT.

This clonotype was detected ten times or more. CDR3 protein: CASSLGWGAEAFF. The CDR3 bases are TGCGCCAGCAGCTTGGGCTGGGGGGCTGAAGCTTTCTTT. The chain joins TRBV5-1 to TRBJ1-1; possible D gene TRBD1, 5 bases. V dropped 0 bases and J dropped 6 bases, with 9 bases sitting between them. CDR3 length equals 13 residues. From germline, CDR1 is SGHRS and CDR2 YFSETQ.

At least ten counts were recorded for this clonotype. The chain carries TRBV28 and TRBJ2-3; 11 bases agree with TRBD2. The V gene's germline CDR1 is MDHEN and CDR2 SYDVKM. The CDR3 runs to 16 residues. Trimming took 7 bases from V and 4 from J; bases not matched to a gene: 10. CDR3 region: CASTGTSGEEADTQYF. The CDR3 nucleotides are TGTGCCAGCACTGGGACTAGCGGTGAGGAAGCAGATACGCAGTATTTT.

This clonotype was recorded at least ten times. The chain links TRBV12-3 or TRBV12-4 to TRBJ2-4; 9 positions agree with TRBD1. The CDR3 is made up of 14 amino acids. With 5 bases clipped from V and 6 bases from J, the junction kept 5 bases outside the gene matches. The CDR3 nucleotides read TGTGCCAGCAGTGAGGGGACAGGGATAAACATTCAGTACTTC. Translation gives CASSEGTGINIQYF.